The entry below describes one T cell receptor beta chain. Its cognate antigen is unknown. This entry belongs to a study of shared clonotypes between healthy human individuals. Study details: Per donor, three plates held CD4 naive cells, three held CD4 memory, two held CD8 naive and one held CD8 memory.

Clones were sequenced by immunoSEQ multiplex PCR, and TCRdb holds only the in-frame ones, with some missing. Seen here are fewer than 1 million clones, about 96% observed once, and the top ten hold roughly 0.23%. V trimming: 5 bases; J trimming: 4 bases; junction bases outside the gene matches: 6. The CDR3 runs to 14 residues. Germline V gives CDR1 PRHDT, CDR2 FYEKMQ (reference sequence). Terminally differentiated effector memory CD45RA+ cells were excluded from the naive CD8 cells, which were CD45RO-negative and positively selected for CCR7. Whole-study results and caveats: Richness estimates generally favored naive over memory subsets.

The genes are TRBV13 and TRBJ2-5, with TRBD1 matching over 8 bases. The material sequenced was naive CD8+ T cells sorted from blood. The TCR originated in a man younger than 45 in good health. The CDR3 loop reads CASSLGTGRETQYF. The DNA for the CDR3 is TGTGCCAGCAGCCTCGGGACAGGCCGAGAGACCCAGTACTTC.